These 7 T cell receptor beta chains were sequenced from one sample in a study of cytomegalovirus exposure and HLA in healthy donors. The PCR employed 60 Vbeta primers together with 13 Jbeta primers. The repertoire was sequenced with immunoSEQ multiplex PCR; TCRdb's copy has only in-frame clones and lacks some. The top ten hold more than 4% of the sample, which has 170,000 or so clones, approximately 85% seen once. The sample was PBMCs. Every receptor here comes from a girl under 18 in good health and CMV-seropositive.

The gene calls are TRBV5-8 and TRBJ1-6; 7 bases match TRBD1. V shed 3 bases and J 9 bases; nucleotides not matched to a gene: 9. Germline CDR1 reads SGHTS; CDR2 reads YDEGEE. The CDR3 totals 15 residues. This CDR3 reads CASSSRTGLGSPLHF. The DNA for the CDR3 is TGTGCCAGCAGCTCCCGGACAGGCCTGGGTTCACCCCTCCACTTT.

The J gene is TRBJ1-4, the V gene TRBV11-2; 8 bases align to TRBD1. The CDR3 extends over 14 amino acids. Germline CDR1 and CDR2: SGHAT and FQNNGV. The V and J ends lost 8 bases and 7 bases, in that order; junction bases with no gene match: 9. For the CDR3, the DNA is TGTGCCAGCGGGCAGGGGGCTGCTGGTGAAAAACTGTTTTTT. Encoded protein: CASGQGAAGEKLFF.

The rearrangement joins TRBV6-5 to TRBJ1-1; D gene ambiguous. The CDR3 has 15 residues. V was trimmed by 0 bases and J by 0 bases, leaving 8 bases between them. Germline loops: CDR1 MNHEY, CDR2 SVGAGI. CDR3 sequence (DNA): TGTGCCAGCAGTTACTCGCAGGCCCTGAACACTGAAGCTTTCTTT. Encoded protein: CASSYSQALNTEAFF.

To note about this clone: Other DNA sequences in this sample translate to the same CDR3. The chain combines TRBV6-5 with TRBJ1-1; no definite D call. The V end was cut by 6 bases, the J end by 6 bases, with 14 bases between. Germline V gene sequence: CDR1 MNHEY, CDR2 SVGAGI. The CDR3 is made up of 13 amino acids. The CDR3 is CASRGTWESEAFF. The CDR3 region has the DNA TGTGCCAGCAGGGGCACCTGGGAGTCTGAAGCTTTCTTT.

This chain joins TRBV7-6 and TRBJ2-5; 7 bases map to TRBD1. This CDR3 has 15 residues. J gave up 5 bases and V 5 bases, and 11 bases lay outside the gene matches. The germline V gene encodes CDR1 SGHVS and CDR2 FNYEAQ. CDR3 nucleotides: TGTGCCAGCAGCGACAGGGACGTCGCCCGGGAGACCCAGTACTTC. Translation: CASSDRDVARETQYF.

The chain recombines TRBV5-4 with TRBJ1-2; 8 positions match TRBD1. Germline V gene data show CDR1 as SGHNT and CDR2 as YYREEE (reference sequence). This CDR3 is built from 14 residues. V was clipped by 2 bases and J by 2 bases; unmatched bases: 2. Here the CDR3 reads CASSFSGGNYGYTF. The CDR3, as DNA: TGTGCCAGCAGCTTCTCAGGGGGCAACTATGGCTACACCTTC.

The V call is TRBV2, the J call TRBJ1-1; maybe TRBD1 (5 bases). This CDR3 comprises 13 residues. The V end lost 7 bases, the J end lost 4 bases, and 13 bases lay between the germline ends. Germline V gene lookup returns CDR1 SNHLY and CDR2 FYNNEI. CDR3 DNA: TGTGCCAGCACTGGGGGAGGTGTCACTGAAGCTTTCTTT. It is translated as CASTGGGVTEAFF.